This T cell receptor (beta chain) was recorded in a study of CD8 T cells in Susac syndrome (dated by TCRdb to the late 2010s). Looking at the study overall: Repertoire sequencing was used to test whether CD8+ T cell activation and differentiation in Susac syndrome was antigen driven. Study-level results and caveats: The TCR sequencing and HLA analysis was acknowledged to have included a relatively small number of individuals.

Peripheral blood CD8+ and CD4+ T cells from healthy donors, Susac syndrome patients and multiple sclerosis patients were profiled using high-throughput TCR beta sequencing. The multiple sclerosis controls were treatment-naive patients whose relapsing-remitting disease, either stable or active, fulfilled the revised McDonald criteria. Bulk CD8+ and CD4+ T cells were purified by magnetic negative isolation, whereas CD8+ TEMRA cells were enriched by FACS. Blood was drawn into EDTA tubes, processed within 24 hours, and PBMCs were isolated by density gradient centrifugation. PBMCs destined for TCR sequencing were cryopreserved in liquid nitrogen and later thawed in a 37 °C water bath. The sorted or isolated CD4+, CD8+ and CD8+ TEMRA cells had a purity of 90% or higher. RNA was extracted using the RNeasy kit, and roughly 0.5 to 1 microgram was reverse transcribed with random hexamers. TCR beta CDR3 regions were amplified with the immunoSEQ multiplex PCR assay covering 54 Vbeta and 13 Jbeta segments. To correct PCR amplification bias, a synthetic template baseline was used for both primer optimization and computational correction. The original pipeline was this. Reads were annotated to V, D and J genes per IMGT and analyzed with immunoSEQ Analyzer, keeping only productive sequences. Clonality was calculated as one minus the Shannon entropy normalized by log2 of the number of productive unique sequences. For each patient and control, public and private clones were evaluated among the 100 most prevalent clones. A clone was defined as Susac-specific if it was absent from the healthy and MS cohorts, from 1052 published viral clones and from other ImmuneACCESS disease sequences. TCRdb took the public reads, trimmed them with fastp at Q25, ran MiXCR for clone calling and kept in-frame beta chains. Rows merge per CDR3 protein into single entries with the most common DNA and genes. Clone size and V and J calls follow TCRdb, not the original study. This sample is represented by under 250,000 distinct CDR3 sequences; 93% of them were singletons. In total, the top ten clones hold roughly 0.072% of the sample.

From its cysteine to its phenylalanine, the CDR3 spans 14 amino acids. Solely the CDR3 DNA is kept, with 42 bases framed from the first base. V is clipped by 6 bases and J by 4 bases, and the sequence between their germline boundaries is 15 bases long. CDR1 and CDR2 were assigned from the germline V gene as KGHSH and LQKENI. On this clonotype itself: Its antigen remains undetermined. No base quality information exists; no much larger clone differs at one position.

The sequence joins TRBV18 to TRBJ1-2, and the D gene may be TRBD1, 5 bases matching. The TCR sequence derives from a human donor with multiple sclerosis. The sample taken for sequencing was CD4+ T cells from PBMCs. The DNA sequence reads TGTGCCAGCTCGCCTCCCGACAGCCCCTATGGCTACACCTTC. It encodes CASSPPDSPYGYTF.